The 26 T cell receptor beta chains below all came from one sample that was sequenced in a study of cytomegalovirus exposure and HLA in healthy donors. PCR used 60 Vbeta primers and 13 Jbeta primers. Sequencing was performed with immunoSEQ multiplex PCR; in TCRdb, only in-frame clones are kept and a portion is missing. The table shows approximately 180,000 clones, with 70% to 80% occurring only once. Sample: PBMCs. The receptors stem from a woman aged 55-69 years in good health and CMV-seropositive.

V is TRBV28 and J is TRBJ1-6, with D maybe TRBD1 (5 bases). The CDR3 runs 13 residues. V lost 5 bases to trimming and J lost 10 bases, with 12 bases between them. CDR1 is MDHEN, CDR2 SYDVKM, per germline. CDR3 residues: CASSPRGRSPLHF. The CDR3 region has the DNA TGTGCCAGCAGTCCTCGGGGGAGATCACCCCTCCACTTT. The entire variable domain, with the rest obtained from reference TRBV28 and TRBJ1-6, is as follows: DVKVTQSSRYLVKRTGEKVFLECVQDMDHENMFWYRQDPGLGLRLIYFSYDVKMKEKGDIPEGYSVSREKKERFSLILESASTNQTSMYLCASSPRGRSPLHFGNGTRLTVT.

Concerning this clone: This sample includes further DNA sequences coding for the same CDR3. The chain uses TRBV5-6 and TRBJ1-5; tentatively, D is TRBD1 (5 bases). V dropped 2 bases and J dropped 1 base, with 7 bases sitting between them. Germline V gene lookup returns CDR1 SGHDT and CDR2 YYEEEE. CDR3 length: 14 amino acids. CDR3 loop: CASSFRGSNQPQHF. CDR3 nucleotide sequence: TGTGCCAGCAGCTTCCGGGGGAGCAATCAGCCCCAGCATTTT.

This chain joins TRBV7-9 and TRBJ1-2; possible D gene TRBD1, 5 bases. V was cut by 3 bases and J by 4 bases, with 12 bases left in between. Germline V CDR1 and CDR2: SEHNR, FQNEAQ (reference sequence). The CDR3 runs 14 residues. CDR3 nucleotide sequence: TGTGCCAGCAGCTTGGGAGGGGAATCCTATGGCTACACCTTC. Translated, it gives CASSLGGESYGYTF.

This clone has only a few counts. CDR3 in DNA: TGCAGCGTCTCAGGACAGGGTGGGGGCTACACCTTC. Its protein product is CSVSGQGGGYTF. The chain recombines TRBV29-1 with TRBJ1-2; 8 bases match TRBD1. Germline trimming cut 6 bases from V and 8 bases from J; bases unmatched to any gene: 8. Per the germline V gene, CDR1 is SQVTM and CDR2 is ANQGSEA. The CDR3 is made up of 12 amino acids.

The CDR3 here is CASSLSRGSGNQETQYF. The CDR3 DNA sequence: TGTGCCAGCAGCTTAAGTAGGGGTAGCGGGAACCAAGAGACCCAGTACTTC. The rearrangement links TRBV7-2 to TRBJ2-5; 8 nucleotides align to TRBD2. The CDR3 is made up of 17 amino acids. Germline CDR1 and CDR2: SGHTA and FQGNSA. With 2 bases clipped from V and 0 bases from J, the junction kept 8 bases outside the gene matches.

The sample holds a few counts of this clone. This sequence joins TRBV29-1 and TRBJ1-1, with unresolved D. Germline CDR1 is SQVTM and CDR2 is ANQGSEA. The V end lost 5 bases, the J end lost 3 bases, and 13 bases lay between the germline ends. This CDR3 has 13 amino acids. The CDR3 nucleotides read TGCAGCGTTTCAAAGGAGTCGGACACTGAAGCTTTCTTT. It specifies CSVSKESDTEAFF.

The CDR3 DNA reads TGTGCCAGCAGCCCTTATGGACAGGGCGAGGGCTACACCTTC. Protein product: CASSPYGQGEGYTF. V usage is TRBV9 and J usage is TRBJ1-2, with TRBD1 identical over 8 bases. This CDR3 comprises 14 residues. V lost 4 bases to trimming and J lost 8 bases; unmatched junction nucleotides: 10. The germline V gene has CDR1 SGDLS and CDR2 YYNGEE.

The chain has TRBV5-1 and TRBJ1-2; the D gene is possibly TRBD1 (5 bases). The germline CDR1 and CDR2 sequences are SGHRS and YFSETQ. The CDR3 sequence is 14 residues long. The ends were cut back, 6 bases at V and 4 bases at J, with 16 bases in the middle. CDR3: CASNPGAGTYGYTF. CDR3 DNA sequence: TGCGCCAGCAACCCCGGGGCGGGAACCTATGGCTACACCTTC.

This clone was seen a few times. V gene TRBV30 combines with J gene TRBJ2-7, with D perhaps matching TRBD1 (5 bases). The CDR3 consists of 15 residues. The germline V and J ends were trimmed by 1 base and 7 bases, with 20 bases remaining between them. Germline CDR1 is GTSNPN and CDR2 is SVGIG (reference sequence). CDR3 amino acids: CAWSDTTGEITEQYF. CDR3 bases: TGTGCCTGGAGTGACACAACAGGTGAAATCACTGAGCAGTACTTC. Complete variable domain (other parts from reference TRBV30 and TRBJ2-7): SQTIHQWPATLVQPVGSPLSLECTVEGTSNPNLYWYRQAAGRGLQLLFYSVGIGQISSEVPQNLSASRPQDRQFILSSKKLLLSDSGFYLCAWSDTTGEITEQYFGPGTRLTVT.

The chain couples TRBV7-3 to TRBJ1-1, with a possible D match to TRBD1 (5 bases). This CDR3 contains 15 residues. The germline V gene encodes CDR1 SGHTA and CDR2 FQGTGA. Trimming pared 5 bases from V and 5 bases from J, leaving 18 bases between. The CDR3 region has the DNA TGTGCCAGCAGCGCAACAGGTCGGCCCGGGACTGAAGCTTTCTTT. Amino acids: CASSATGRPGTEAFF.

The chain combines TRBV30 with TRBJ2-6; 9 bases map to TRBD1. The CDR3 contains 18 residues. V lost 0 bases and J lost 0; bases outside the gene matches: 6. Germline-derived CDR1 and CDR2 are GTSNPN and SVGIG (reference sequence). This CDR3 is CAWSVYGTGISGANVLTF. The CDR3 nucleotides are TGTGCCTGGAGTGTATATGGGACAGGGATCTCTGGGGCCAACGTCCTGACTTTC.

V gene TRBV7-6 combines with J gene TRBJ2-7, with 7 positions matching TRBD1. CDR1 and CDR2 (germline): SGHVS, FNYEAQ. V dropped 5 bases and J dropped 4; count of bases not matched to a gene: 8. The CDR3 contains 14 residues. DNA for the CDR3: TGTGCCAGCAGCCCAGGGGGTAACGGTTACGAGCAGTACTTC. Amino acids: CASSPGGNGYEQYF.

CDR3 residues: CASSPEASSGNTIYF. The CDR3 bases are TGTGCCAGCAGTCCAGAAGCGAGCTCTGGAAACACCATATATTTT. The V and J genes are TRBV9 and TRBJ1-3; no clear D. V was cut by 5 bases and J by 0 bases, with 12 bases left in between. CDR3 size: 15 residues. Germline lookup yields CDR1 SGDLS and CDR2 YYNGEE.

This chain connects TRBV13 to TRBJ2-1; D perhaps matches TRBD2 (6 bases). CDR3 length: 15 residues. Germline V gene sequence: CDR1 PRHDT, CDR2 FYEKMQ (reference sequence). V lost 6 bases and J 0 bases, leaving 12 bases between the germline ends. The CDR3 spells CASSHSGSSYNEQFF. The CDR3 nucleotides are TGTGCCAGCAGTCATAGCGGAAGCTCCTACAATGAGCAGTTCTTC.

The CDR3 region is CACGREALNEQFF. The CDR3 DNA sequence: TGTGCCTGCGGACGGGAGGCCCTCAATGAGCAGTTCTTC. This chain joins TRBV19 and TRBJ2-1, with 7 positions matching TRBD2. The length of the CDR3 is 13 residues. Germline assignment: CDR1 LNHDA and CDR2 SQIVND (reference sequence). J lost 6 bases, V lost 11 bases, and 10 bases had no gene match.

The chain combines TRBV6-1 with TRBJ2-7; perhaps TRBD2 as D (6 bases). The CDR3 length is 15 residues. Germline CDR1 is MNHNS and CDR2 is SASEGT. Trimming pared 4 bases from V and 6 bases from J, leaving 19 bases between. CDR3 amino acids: CASSAMAGRRGEQYF. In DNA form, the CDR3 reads TGTGCCAGCAGTGCGATGGCGGGGCGCAGAGGCGAGCAGTACTTC.

The CDR3 DNA is TGTGCCAGCAGCTTAGTTGCCAGTAGCACAGATACGCAGTATTTT. It translates to CASSLVASSTDTQYF. V is TRBV7-8 and J is TRBJ2-3; D remains unclear. Germline V gene lookup returns CDR1 SGHVS and CDR2 FQNEAQ. The CDR3 runs to 15 residues. Trimming pared 1 base from V and 0 bases from J, leaving 8 bases between.

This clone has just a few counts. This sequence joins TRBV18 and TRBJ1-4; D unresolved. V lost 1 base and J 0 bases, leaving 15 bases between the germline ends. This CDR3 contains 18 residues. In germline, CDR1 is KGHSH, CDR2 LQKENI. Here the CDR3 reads CASSPRSGSPATNEKLFF. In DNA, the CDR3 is TGTGCCAGCTCACCACGGTCGGGGTCCCCTGCAACTAATGAAAAACTGTTTTTT.

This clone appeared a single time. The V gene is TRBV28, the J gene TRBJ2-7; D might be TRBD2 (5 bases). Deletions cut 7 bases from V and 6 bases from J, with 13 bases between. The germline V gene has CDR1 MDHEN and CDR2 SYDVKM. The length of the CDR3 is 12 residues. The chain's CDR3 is CASKALAPEQYF. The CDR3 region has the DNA TGTGCCAGCAAGGCCCTAGCCCCCGAGCAGTACTTC.

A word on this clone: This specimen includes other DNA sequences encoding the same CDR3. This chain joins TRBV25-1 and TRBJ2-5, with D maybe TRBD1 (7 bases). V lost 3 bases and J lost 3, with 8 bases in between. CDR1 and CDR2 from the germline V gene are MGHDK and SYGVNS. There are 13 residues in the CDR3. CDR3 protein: CASSDRGEETQYF. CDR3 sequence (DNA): TGTGCCAGCAGTGACAGGGGGGAAGAGACCCAGTACTTC.

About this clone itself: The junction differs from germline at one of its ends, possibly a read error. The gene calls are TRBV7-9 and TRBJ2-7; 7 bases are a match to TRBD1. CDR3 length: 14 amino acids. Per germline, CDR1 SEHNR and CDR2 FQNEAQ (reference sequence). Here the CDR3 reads CASSIAQGAYEQYF. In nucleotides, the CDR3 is TGTGCCAGCAGCATAGCGCAGGGGGCCTACGAGCAGTACTTC.

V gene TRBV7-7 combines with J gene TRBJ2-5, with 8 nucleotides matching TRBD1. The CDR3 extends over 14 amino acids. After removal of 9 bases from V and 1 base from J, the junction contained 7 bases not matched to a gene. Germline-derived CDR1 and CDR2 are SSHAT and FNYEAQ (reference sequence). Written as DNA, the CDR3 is TGTGCCAGAGGGACAGGCAAATTCCAAGAGACCCAGTACTTC. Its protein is CARGTGKFQETQYF.

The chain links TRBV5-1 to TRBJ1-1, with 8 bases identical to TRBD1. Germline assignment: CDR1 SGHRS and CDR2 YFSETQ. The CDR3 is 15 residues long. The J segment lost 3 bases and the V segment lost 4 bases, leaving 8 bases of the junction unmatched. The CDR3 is CASSQRTGSDTEAFF. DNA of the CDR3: TGCGCCAGCAGCCAACGGACAGGGTCGGACACTGAAGCTTTCTTT. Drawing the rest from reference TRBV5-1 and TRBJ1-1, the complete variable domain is KAGVTQTPRYLIKTRGQQVTLSCSPISGHRSVSWYQQTPGQGLQFLFEYFSETQRNKGNFPGRFSGRQFSNSRSEMNVSTLELGDSALYLCASSQRTGSDTEAFFGQGTRLTVV.

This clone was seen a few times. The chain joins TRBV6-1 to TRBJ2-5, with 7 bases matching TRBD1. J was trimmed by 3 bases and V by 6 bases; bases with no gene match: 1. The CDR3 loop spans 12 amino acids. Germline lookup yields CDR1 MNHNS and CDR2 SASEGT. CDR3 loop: CASRQGKETQYF. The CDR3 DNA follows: TGTGCCAGCAGACAGGGGAAAGAGACCCAGTACTTC.

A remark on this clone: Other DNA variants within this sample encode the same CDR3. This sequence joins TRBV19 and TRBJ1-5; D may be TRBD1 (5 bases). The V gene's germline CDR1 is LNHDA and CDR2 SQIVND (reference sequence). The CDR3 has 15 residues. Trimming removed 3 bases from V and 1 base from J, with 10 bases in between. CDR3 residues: CASSIGGRSNQPQHF. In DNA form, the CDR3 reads TGTGCCAGTAGTATCGGGGGAAGGAGCAATCAGCCCCAGCATTTT. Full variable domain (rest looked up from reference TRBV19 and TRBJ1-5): DGGITQSPKYLFRKEGQNVTLSCEQNLNHDAMYWYRQDPGQGLRLIYYSQIVNDFQKGDIAEGYSVSREKKESFPLTVTSAQKNPTAFYLCASSIGGRSNQPQHFGDGTRLSIL.

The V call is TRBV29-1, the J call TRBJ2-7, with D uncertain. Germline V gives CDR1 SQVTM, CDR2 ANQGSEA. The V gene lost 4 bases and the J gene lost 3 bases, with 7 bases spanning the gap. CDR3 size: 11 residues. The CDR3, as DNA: TGCAGCGTTGGAGATCTCTACGAGCAGTACTTC. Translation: CSVGDLYEQYF.